These 9 T cell receptor beta chains came from one sample sequenced in a study of blood T cell repertoires in COVID-19. Clones were sequenced by immunoSEQ multiplex PCR, and TCRdb holds only the in-frame ones, with some missing. The repertoire has roughly 250,000 clones, roughly 88% of them found once; the top ten carry 1.9%. Sequenced sample: PBMCs or T cells enriched from blood (not recorded which). The receptors were sampled from a woman in her 50s who had recovered from COVID-19.

The V and J genes are TRBV30 and TRBJ1-4; D gene unclear. Per the germline V gene, CDR1 is GTSNPN and CDR2 is SVGIG (reference sequence). The CDR3 consists of 13 residues. The V end was cut by 2 bases, the J end by 5 bases, with 9 bases between. As DNA, the CDR3 is TGTGCCTGGAGTCCGCTCCGGAATGAAAAACTGTTTTTT. Its translation is CAWSPLRNEKLFF. The entire variable domain, with the rest obtained from reference TRBV30 and TRBJ1-4, is as follows: SQTIHQWPATLVQPVGSPLSLECTVEGTSNPNLYWYRQAAGRGLQLLFYSVGIGQISSEVPQNLSASRPQDRQFILSSKKLLLSDSGFYLCAWSPLRNEKLFFGSGTQLSVL.

This clone was found a few times. The CDR3 spells CATKGRGNEQFF. DNA of the CDR3: TGTGCCACCAAAGGGAGGGGCAATGAGCAGTTCTTC. The chain combines TRBV12-3 or TRBV12-4 with TRBJ2-1, with 7 bases fitting TRBD2. CDR3 length equals 12 residues. V was pared by 10 bases and J by 6 bases, with 6 bases of the junction left unmatched.

The chain joins TRBV5-4 to TRBJ2-7, with 8 positions matching TRBD2. Per the germline V gene, CDR1 is SGHNT and CDR2 is YYREEE (reference sequence). CDR3 length: 14 residues. After removal of 2 bases from V and 4 bases from J, the junction contained 5 bases not matched to a gene. The CDR3 nucleotides read TGTGCCAGCAGCTTTGGGACTAGTATGTACGAGCAGTACTTC. It translates to CASSFGTSMYEQYF.

V gene TRBV11-2 combines with J gene TRBJ1-6; no clear D. CDR1 is SGHAT and CDR2 is FQNNGV in the germline V gene. V gave up 0 bases and J gave up 6 bases, with 9 bases separating them. The CDR3 is 15 residues long. The CDR3: CASSLDPVSNSPLHF. The CDR3 DNA is TGTGCCAGCAGCTTAGATCCAGTCAGTAATTCACCCCTCCACTTT.

This chain connects TRBV5-1 to TRBJ1-2, with 9 bases that match TRBD1. The CDR3 sequence is 15 residues long. The V and J ends lost 2 bases and 5 bases, in that order; junction bases with no gene match: 7. CDR1 is SGHRS and CDR2 is YFSETQ in the germline V gene. Written as DNA, the CDR3 is TGCGCCAGCAGCTTACTACAGGGGGCGGTTTATGGCTACACCTTC. Translating gives CASSLLQGAVYGYTF.

This chain links TRBV3-1 (or the pseudogene TRBV3-2) with TRBJ2-7; TRBD2 matches 11 bases. Germline values: CDR1 LGHDT, CDR2 YNNKEL (reference sequence). The CDR3 extends over 15 amino acids. Trimming cost V 2 bases and J 1 base; bases outside gene matches: 1. CDR3 protein: CASSQSSGRSYEQYF. CDR3 nucleotide sequence: TGTGCCAGCAGCCAATCTAGCGGGAGGTCCTACGAGCAGTACTTC.

The V gene is TRBV6-5, the J gene TRBJ1-4, with 9 bases identical to TRBD1. V trimming: 5 bases; J trimming: 6 bases; junction bases outside the gene matches: 7. The CDR3 extends over 15 amino acids. Germline V gene sequence: CDR1 MNHEY, CDR2 SVGAGI. CDR3 in amino acids: CASSRTGGWDEKLFF. The CDR3 DNA sequence: TGTGCCAGCAGTAGAACAGGGGGCTGGGATGAAAAACTGTTTTTT.

This clone was seen a handful of times. This rearrangement joins TRBV2 to TRBJ1-1, with 8 bases lining up with TRBD1. The CDR3 has 14 amino acids. The germline V gene encodes CDR1 SNHLY and CDR2 FYNNEI. Losses at the gene ends were 5 bases for V and 1 base for J; bases not matched to a gene: 3. The CDR3 loop reads CASSQQGGNTEAFF. In DNA form, the CDR3 reads TGTGCCAGCAGTCAACAGGGGGGGAACACTGAAGCTTTCTTT.

The chain joins TRBV7-2 to TRBJ2-5; unclear D gene. The CDR3 runs to 13 residues. Trimming took 5 bases from V and 2 from J, leaving 9 bases between them. The germline V gene encodes CDR1 SGHTA and CDR2 FQGNSA. The CDR3 region is CASSGGRQETQYF. In DNA form, the CDR3 reads TGTGCCAGCAGCGGCGGTAGGCAAGAGACCCAGTACTTC.